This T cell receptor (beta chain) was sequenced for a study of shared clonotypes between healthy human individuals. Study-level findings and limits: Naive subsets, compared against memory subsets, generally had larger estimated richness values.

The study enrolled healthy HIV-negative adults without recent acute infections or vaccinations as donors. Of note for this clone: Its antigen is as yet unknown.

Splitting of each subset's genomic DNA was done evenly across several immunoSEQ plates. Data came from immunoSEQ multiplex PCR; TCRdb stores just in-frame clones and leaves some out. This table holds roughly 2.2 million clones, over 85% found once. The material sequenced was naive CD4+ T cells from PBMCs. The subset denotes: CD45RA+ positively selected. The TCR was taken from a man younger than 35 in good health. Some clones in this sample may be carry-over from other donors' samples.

CDR3 DNA: TGTGCCAGCAGCGCGGACAGGGTATCCCCTGAAGCTTTCTTT. Translated: CASSADRVSPEAFF. The V and J genes are TRBV2 and TRBJ1-1, with TRBD1 matching 8 bases. V trimming: 6 bases; J trimming: 6 bases; junction bases outside the gene matches: 9. The germline V gene has CDR1 SNHLY and CDR2 FYNNEI. The CDR3 runs 14 residues.